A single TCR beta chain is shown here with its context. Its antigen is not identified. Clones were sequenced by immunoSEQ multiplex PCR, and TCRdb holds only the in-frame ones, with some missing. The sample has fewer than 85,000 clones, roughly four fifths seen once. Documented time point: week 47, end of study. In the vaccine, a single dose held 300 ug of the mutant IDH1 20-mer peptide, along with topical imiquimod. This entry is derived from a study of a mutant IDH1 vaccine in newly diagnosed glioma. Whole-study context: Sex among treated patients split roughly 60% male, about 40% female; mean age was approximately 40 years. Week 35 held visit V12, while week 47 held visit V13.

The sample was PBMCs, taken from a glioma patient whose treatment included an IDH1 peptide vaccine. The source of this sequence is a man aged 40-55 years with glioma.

In nucleotides, the CDR3 is TGTGCCAGCCTCCTCGGACAGGCCCTCACAGATACGCAGTATTTT. Protein product: CASLLGQALTDTQYF. J is TRBJ2-3 and V is TRBV18; TRBD1 matches at 7 bases. This CDR3 is built from 15 residues. V lost 8 bases and J lost 2; bases outside the gene matches: 10. Looked up from germline, CDR1 is KGHSH and CDR2 is LQKENI.